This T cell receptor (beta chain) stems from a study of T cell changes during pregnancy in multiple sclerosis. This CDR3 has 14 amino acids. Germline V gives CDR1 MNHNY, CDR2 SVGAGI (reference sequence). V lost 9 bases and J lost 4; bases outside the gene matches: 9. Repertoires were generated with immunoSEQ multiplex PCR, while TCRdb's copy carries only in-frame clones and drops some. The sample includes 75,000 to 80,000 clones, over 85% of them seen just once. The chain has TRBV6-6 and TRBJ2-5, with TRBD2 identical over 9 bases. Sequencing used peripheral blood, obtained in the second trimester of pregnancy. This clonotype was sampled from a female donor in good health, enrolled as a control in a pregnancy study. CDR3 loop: CASASSGMRETQYF. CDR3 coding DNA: TGTGCCAGTGCCTCTAGCGGGATGAGAGAGACCCAGTACTTC.